This TCR beta chain was profiled in a study of shared clonotypes between healthy human individuals. Naive CD8 isolation took CD45RO-negative cells positively selected for CCR7 and excluded terminally differentiated effector memory CD45RA+ cells. Here immunoSEQ multiplex PCR was the method, and the copy in TCRdb shows in-frame clones only, minus some. The sample carries about 2 million clones, approximately 94% recorded once. V was clipped by 5 bases and J by 4 bases, with 17 bases between them. CDR1 is MNHEY and CDR2 is SMNVEV in the germline V gene (reference sequence). This CDR3 spans 15 amino acids.

The chain combines TRBV27 with TRBJ2-5, with a possible D match to TRBD2 (6 bases). The sequenced sample was naive CD8+ T cells sorted from blood. The clonotype comes from a man between 18 and 29 years old in good health. The CDR3 sequence is CASSPRLVLLETQYF. As DNA, the CDR3 is TGTGCCAGCAGTCCCCGACTAGTACTATTAGAGACCCAGTACTTC.